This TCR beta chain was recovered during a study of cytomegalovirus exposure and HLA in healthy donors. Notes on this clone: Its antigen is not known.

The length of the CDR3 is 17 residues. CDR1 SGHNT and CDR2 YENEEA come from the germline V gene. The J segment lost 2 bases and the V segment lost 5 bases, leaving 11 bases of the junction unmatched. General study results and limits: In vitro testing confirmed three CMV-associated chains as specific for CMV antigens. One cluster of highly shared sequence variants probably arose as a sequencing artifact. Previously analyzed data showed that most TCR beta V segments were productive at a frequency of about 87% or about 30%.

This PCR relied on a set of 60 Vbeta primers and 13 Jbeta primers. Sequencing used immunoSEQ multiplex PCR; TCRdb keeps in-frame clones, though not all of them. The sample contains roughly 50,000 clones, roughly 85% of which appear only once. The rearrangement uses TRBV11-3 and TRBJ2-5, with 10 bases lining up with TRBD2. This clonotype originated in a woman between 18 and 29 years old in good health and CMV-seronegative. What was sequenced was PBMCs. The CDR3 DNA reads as TGTGCCAGCAGCCCGGGAGGGCCAGCGGGAGGGCAAGAGACCCAGTACTTC. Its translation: CASSPGGPAGGQETQYF.